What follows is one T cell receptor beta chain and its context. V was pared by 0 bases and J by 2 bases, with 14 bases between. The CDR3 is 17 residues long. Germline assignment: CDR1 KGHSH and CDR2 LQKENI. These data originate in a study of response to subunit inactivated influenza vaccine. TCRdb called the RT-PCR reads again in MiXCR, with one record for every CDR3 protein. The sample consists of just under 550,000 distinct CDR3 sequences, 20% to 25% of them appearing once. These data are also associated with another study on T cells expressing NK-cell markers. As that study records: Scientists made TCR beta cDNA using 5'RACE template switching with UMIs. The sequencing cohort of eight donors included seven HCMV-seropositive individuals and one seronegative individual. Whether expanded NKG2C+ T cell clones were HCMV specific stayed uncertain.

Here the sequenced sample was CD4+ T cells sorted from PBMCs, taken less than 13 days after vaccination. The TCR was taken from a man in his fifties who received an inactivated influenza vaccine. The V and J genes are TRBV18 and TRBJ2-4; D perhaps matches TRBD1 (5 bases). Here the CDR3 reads CASSPPVIGQTKNIQYF. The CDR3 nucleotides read TGTGCCAGCTCACCACCGGTGATAGGACAAACCAAAAACATTCAGTACTTC.